Listed here is a single T cell receptor (beta chain). Its target is unknown. The data stem from a study of shared clonotypes between healthy human individuals. Study-level information: Three plates each covered CD4 naive and memory; CD8 naive two, CD8 memory one.

The genomic DNA of each subset was split evenly across several immunoSEQ plates. As originally analysed: Filtering differed since immunoSEQ provided only junctions, with no quality scores. Assay used: immunoSEQ multiplex PCR; TCRdb lists only in-frame clones, some missing. D and trimming were read from the DNA, whereas the V and J calls and clone size are those reported in that table. This sample has roughly 1.4 million clones, with 98% found just once. Broader study findings: Generation probabilities of non-shared clonotypes were lower (relative to those shared by all four donors).

CDR1 is SGHRS, CDR2 YFSETQ, per germline. This CDR3 is built from 17 residues. V dropped 4 bases and J dropped 5; count of bases not matched to a gene: 10. The TCR comes from a man aged 25 to 40 in good health. The V call is TRBV5-1, the J call TRBJ2-2, with 11 bases fitting TRBD1. Sequencing input: naive CD4+ T cells sorted from blood. Subset described: CD45RA+ positively selected. The CDR3 nucleotides are TGCGCCAGCAGCATTCCTCGGACAGGGGGCTGGACCGGGGAGCTGTTTTTT. As protein: CASSIPRTGGWTGELFF.